This TCR beta chain came from a study of T cell clones after liver transplantation. Study context: In this trial, immunosuppression withdrawal was attempted within 2 years of liver transplant. Three of the eight recipients were HCV-positive; the rest had non-autoimmune, non-viral transplant indications.

This clone was counted a single time. Trimming cost V 8 bases and J 4 bases, with 21 bases left between them. CDR1 and CDR2 (germline): WSHSY, SAAADI. The CDR3 totals 16 residues. Some clones are missing from TCRdb's copy, which holds only in-frame ones; the method was immunoSEQ multiplex PCR. The sample records roughly 100,000 clones, around 86% being singletons. The sequence was obtained from a human donor who received a liver transplant. Material: CD4+ T cells from blood, obtained before liver transplant. V and J are TRBV10-2 and TRBJ2-1; tentative D call: TRBD2 (7 bases). The CDR3 bases are TGCGCCAGCTCAGGGGAGGGTTTAGCTAAGTACAATGAGCAGTTCTTC. Amino acids: CASSGEGLAKYNEQFF.